This TCR beta chain was found in a study of response to subunit inactivated influenza vaccine. The study's findings and limits: Authors suggested each seasonal flu vaccination may recruit only limited numbers of new T cells.

This clonotype showed up just a few times. The target antigen is unknown. A single record per CDR3 protein comes from TCRdb applying MiXCR to the RT-PCR reads. The data hold about 800,000 distinct CDR3 sequences, with less than 25% observed a single time. Material: PBMCs from blood, obtained 5 days after vaccination. The receptor's source is a man aged 45-65 years who received an inactivated influenza vaccine.

The CDR3 reads CASSLKGGSKETQYF. DNA of the CDR3: TGTGCCAGCAGCTTGAAAGGGGGTAGCAAAGAGACCCAGTACTTC. V gene TRBV9 combines with J gene TRBJ2-5; perhaps TRBD1 as D (6 bases). V gave up 4 bases and J gave up 3 bases, with 16 bases separating them. The CDR3 spans 15 residues. Germline CDR1 reads SGDLS; CDR2 reads YYNGEE. The full variable domain, its missing parts supplied by reference TRBV9 and TRBJ2-5, is DSGVTQTPKHLITATGQRVTLRCSPRSGDLSVYWYQQSLDQGLQFLIQYYNGEERAKGNILERFSAQQFPDLHSELNLSSLELGDSALYFCASSLKGGSKETQYFGPGTRLLVL.